The 10 T cell receptor beta chains in this list originate from one sample, sequenced in a study of cytomegalovirus exposure and HLA in healthy donors. PCR primers comprised 60 Vbeta and 13 Jbeta primers. This table comes from immunoSEQ multiplex PCR, and its TCRdb copy is limited to in-frame clones, with some not included. The data hold 100,000 to 150,000 clones, with about 74% observed a single time. Sample: PBMCs. These receptor sequences come from a woman in her forties or fifties in good health and CMV-seropositive.

The rearrangement uses TRBV12-5 and TRBJ1-1; 12 nucleotides line up with TRBD1. The CDR3 runs to 14 residues. The germline CDR1 and CDR2 sequences are LGHNT and FRNRAP. V trimming: 5 bases; J trimming: 6 bases; junction bases outside the gene matches: 4. The CDR3 is CASGGGTGGSEAFF. CDR3 coding DNA: TGTGCTAGTGGTGGCGGGACAGGGGGCTCTGAAGCTTTCTTT.

The chain combines TRBV10-3 with TRBJ1-2, with D tentatively TRBD1 (5 bases). The CDR3 contains 15 residues. CDR1 is ENHRY, CDR2 SYGVKD, per germline. Trimming stripped 4 bases from V and 2 bases from J, with 14 bases between. The CDR3 sequence is CAISVEGNANYGYTF. The CDR3 DNA is TGTGCCATCAGTGTGGAGGGGAATGCCAACTATGGCTACACCTTC.

This chain uses TRBV7-3 with TRBJ2-5; maybe TRBD2 (7 bases). Germline-derived CDR1 and CDR2 are SGHTA and FQGTGA. The length of the CDR3 is 14 residues. Trimming removed 5 bases at V and 3 bases at J, with 13 bases between. The CDR3 loop reads CASSPQGGEETQYF. CDR3 sequence (DNA): TGTGCCAGCAGCCCACAAGGGGGGGAAGAGACCCAGTACTTC.

This rearrangement joins TRBV10-3 to TRBJ2-3; 11 bases agree with TRBD2. The junction had 6 bases not matched to a gene; V was cut back by 3 bases and J by 4 bases. The CDR3 has 16 amino acids. CDR1 and CDR2 (germline): ENHRY, SYGVKD. Here the CDR3 DNA reads TGTGCCATCAGTGAAATTAGCGGGGGGGCCGCAGATACGCAGTATTTT. Protein: CAISEISGGAADTQYF.

The rearrangement links TRBV6-5 to TRBJ1-6; TRBD1 is a possible D gene (6 bases). Trimming removed 6 bases from V and 8 bases from J, with 14 bases in between. CDR3 length: 14 amino acids. CDR1 is MNHEY and CDR2 is SVGAGI in the germline V gene. The chain's CDR3 is CASRTTGSYSPLHF. Written as DNA, the CDR3 is TGTGCCAGCAGGACAACAGGGTCGTATTCACCCCTCCACTTT.

V usage is TRBV5-1 and J usage is TRBJ1-1; 8 bases agree with TRBD1. The CDR3 has 15 residues. The germline V gene has CDR1 SGHRS and CDR2 YFSETQ. With 3 bases clipped from V and 2 bases from J, the junction kept 6 bases outside the gene matches. CDR3 sequence (DNA): TGCGCCAGCAGCTCAACAACAGGGGGTAACACTGAAGCTTTCTTT. The encoded protein is CASSSTTGGNTEAFF.

The chain recombines TRBV11-2 with TRBJ1-2, with a weak D call TRBD1 (6 bases). The V and J ends lost 0 bases and 6 bases respectively, with 14 bases between them. Germline V gene data show CDR1 as SGHAT and CDR2 as FQNNGV. This CDR3 comprises 15 residues. CDR3 bases: TGTGCCAGCAGCTTAGATCGGGACACCCGGGATGGCTACACCTTC. Translation gives CASSLDRDTRDGYTF.

This rearrangement joins TRBV6-6 to TRBJ2-2; possible D gene TRBD2, 6 bases. Trimming cost V 5 bases and J 3 bases, with 13 bases left between them. Per the germline V gene, CDR1 is MNHNY and CDR2 is SVGAGI (reference sequence). CDR3 length: 15 residues. The CDR3 DNA sequence: TGTGCCAGCAGTCTCCAGGGCGGGGACACCGGGGAGCTGTTTTTT. Translation: CASSLQGGDTGELFF.

This clone occurred a few times. V is TRBV2 and J is TRBJ2-1, with 8 bases lining up with TRBD2. There are 15 residues in the CDR3. Germline CDR1 SNHLY, CDR2 FYNNEI. J lost 3 bases, V lost 8 bases, and 9 bases had no gene match. CDR3 sequence: CASRESGGIYNEQFF. CDR3 bases: TGTGCCAGCCGCGAAAGCGGGGGTATCTACAATGAGCAGTTCTTC.

This rearrangement joins TRBV5-1 to TRBJ2-5; 9 nucleotides line up with TRBD2. V trimming: 2 bases; J trimming: 5 bases; junction bases outside the gene matches: 7. Germline lookup yields CDR1 SGHRS and CDR2 YFSETQ. The CDR3 totals 15 residues. Written as DNA, the CDR3 is TGCGCCAGCAGCTTTGCTAGCGGGGAGTGGGAGACCCAGTACTTC. Protein product: CASSFASGEWETQYF.